This TCR beta chain was found in a study of cytomegalovirus exposure and HLA in healthy donors. General observations from the study: There were a few CMV-associated chains whose specificity for CMV antigens was confirmed in vitro. Later work found that TCR association rates differed between HLA loci; DRB1 had the most and HLA-C the fewest. Earlier results showed most TCR beta V segments being productive about 87% or about 30% of the time.

The PCR contained 60 Vbeta and 13 Jbeta primers. Authors' processing steps: A follow-up analysis tallied around 76 million unique TCR beta chains, about 11 million shared. Clones were read by immunoSEQ multiplex PCR, and TCRdb kept only the in-frame ones, dropping some. V and J calls and clone size follow that table, whereas D and trimming were derived from the DNA. The data show fewer than 200,000 clones, 68% seen once. In the case of this clone: The antigen is undetermined.

Per the germline V gene, CDR1 is SGHRS and CDR2 is YFSETQ. CDR3 size: 16 residues. The ends lost 3 bases at V and 2 bases at J; junction bases unmatched: 10. Sequencing was done on a sample of PBMCs. The receptor's source is a woman aged 40-49 years in good health and CMV-seropositive. This chain links TRBV5-1 with TRBJ1-1, with 7 positions matching TRBD1. As DNA, the CDR3 is TGCGCCAGCAGCTACCAACAACAGGGGACAAACACTGAAGCTTTCTTT. Residues: CASSYQQQGTNTEAFF. Using reference TRBV5-1 and TRBJ1-1 for the parts outside the CDR3, the full variable domain is KAGVTQTPRYLIKTRGQQVTLSCSPISGHRSVSWYQQTPGQGLQFLFEYFSETQRNKGNFPGRFSGRQFSNSRSEMNVSTLELGDSALYLCASSYQQQGTNTEAFFGQGTRLTVV.